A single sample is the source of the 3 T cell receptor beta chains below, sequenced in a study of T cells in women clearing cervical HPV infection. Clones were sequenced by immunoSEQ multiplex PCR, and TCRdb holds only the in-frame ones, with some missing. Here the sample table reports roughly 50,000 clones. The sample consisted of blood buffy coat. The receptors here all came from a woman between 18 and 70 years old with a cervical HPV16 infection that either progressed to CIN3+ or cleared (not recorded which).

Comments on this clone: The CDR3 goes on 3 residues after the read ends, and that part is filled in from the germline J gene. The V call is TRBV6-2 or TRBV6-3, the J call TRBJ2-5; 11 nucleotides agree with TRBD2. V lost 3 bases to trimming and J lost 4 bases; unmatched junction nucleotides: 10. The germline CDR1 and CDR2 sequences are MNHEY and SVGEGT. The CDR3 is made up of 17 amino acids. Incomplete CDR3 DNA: TGTGCCAGCAGTTATACCCGACTAGCGGGAAGCAGAGAGACC. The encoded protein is CASSYTRLAGSRET. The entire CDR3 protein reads CASSYTRLAGSRETQYF.

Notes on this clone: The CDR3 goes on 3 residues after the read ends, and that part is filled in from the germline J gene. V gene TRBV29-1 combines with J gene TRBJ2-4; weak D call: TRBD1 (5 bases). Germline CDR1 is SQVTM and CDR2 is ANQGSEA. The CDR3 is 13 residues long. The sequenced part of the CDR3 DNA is TGCAGCGTGGAACCCACAGGCCCCTATGGT. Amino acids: CSVEPTGPYG. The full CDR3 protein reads CSVEPTGPYGQYF.

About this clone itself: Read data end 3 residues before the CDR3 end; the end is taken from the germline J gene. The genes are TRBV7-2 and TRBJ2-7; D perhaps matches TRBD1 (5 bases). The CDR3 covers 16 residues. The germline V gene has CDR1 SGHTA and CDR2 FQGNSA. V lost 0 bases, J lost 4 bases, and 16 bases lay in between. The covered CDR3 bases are TGTGCCAGCAGCTTAGCAGGTTCGGCCAGGGTATACGAG. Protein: CASSLAGSARVYE. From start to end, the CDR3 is CASSLAGSARVYEQYF.